This T cell receptor beta chain is from a study of blood T cells in healthy people across ages. The second PCR ran about 6 to 11 cycles with a sample-barcoded 5' primer and J-beta primers. Tagging of each cDNA molecule was performed by a template-switch adaptor with 12 random nucleotides. TCRdb re-called the 5' RACE reads through MiXCR, storing one row per CDR3 protein. This table holds about 640,000 distinct CDR3 sequences, around 54% found once. Concerning this clonotype itself: Its antigen is not identified.

Study-level points and caveats: There were more naive CD4+ cells and higher diversity in long-lived donors than in aged donors.

The V gene's germline CDR1 is DFQATT and CDR2 SNEGSKA (reference sequence). CDR3 size: 13 residues. Trimming removed 6 bases at V and 2 bases at J, with 11 bases between. The clonotype originates from a man in his sixties in good health. Sequenced sample: blood. The chain combines TRBV20-1 with TRBJ1-5; possibly TRBD1 for D (6 bases). DNA for the CDR3: TGCAGTGCCAGGGGAGCGGGCAATCAGCCCCAGCATTTT. The encoded protein is CSARGAGNQPQHF.